This T cell receptor beta chain was profiled in a study of shared clonotypes between healthy human individuals. Measured with immunoSEQ multiplex PCR; TCRdb has only the in-frame clones, and not every one. The sample contains 500,000 to 650,000 clones, roughly 72% of which appear only once. To note about this clone: Its cognate antigen is unknown. Other DNA sequences from this sample encode an identical CDR3 as well.

Unsorted samples relied on tens of millions of PBMCs, which served as the source of genomic DNA. Points from the study as a whole: Clonotype sharing levels among donors were expected to vary with sequencing depth. Sampling used blood alone; tissue repertoires probably differ.

This CDR3 has 14 residues. Per germline, CDR1 KGHSH and CDR2 LQKENI. Unmatched junction bases numbered 4, after V lost 3 bases and J lost 2 bases. The chain links TRBV18 to TRBJ2-7; 7 positions agree with TRBD1. The TCR sequence derives from a woman in her 40s in good health. Some clones in this sample may be carry-over from other donors' samples. Input material: PBMCs. In nucleotides, the CDR3 is TGTGCCAGCTCACCGTCGACAGGGACCTACGAGCAGTACTTC. This encodes CASSPSTGTYEQYF.